What follows is one T cell receptor (beta chain) and its context. This clonotype was detected only a few times. There is no known antigen for this receptor. Per-nucleotide qualities are absent, and no much larger clonotype sits a single base away. CDR1 LNHDA and CDR2 SQIVND are derived from the germline V gene (reference sequence). V lost 3 bases and J lost 7 bases, and the count of bases not matched to a germline gene is 7. Including the terminal cysteine and phenylalanine, the CDR3 comprises 15 residues. CDR3 DNA is the only sequence kept; it has 45 bases, read in frame from the first base. These data come from a study of regulatory T cells in long-lasting Graves disease (dated by TCRdb to about 2021). Study-wide context: In the newly diagnosed Graves' disease group, patients had been taking antithyroid drugs for less than 3 months. Peripheral blood TCR sequencing and RNA sequencing compared persistent Graves' disease patients with newly diagnosed Graves' disease patients. The study was registered as a clinical trial and conducted in China. TCR sequencing covered 13 persistent and some 20 newly diagnosed Graves' disease patients, 33 samples in total. Here is what the overall study found, with its caveats: Because the primary lesion, thyroid tissue, could not be accessed, the study looked at peripheral blood alone. Preferential use of TRBV28, TRBJ1-2 and TRBJ2-5 was observed in persistent disease, whereas TRBV20-1 and TRBJ2-1 were favored in newly diagnosed disease. The small sample size was acknowledged by the authors as a limitation that may reduce accuracy. More public clonotypes were shared among persistent patients (under 3,000) than among newly diagnosed patients (roughly 960). Compared with newly diagnosed patients, patients with persistent Graves' disease had lower TCR Shannon entropy and fewer highly expanded clones, which suggests clonal expansion. Only the TCR beta chain was sequenced and analyzed.

Libraries were made using multiplex PCR. Sequencing was carried out with an Illumina HiSeq 4000. iRepertoire HTBI primers and Arm-PCR amplification of CDR3 regions were used to construct TCR beta libraries. PCR products were gel purified before sequencing. The original methods were these. Gene usage analysis of CDR3 amino acid clonotypes relied on the roughly 60 TRBV and 13 to 15 TRBJ segments identified across samples. COPE and FqMerger were used to merge the filtered high-quality paired reads into contigs. Contigs were aligned with BLAST to IMGT TRBV, TRBD and TRBJ reference genes, and CDR3 was defined per IMGT. Any clonotype with a frequency above 0.1% was classified as a highly expanded clone. Repertoire diversity was measured by Shannon entropy, and V-J evenness by the Gini coefficient. Clonotypes shared by more than one individual were considered public. TCRdb reprocessing: public reads trimmed at Q25 with fastp, clones called with MiXCR, in-frame beta chains kept. Entries that share a CDR3 protein sequence are merged under the most common genes and DNA. The V and J calls were not made by the authors but by TCRdb's processing. In all, the sample holds a few hundred thousand distinct CDR3 sequences, and less than 15% of those were seen once. Jointly, the top ten make up over 15% of the sample.

According to the study, the label for this sample's time point signals: newly diagnosed GD, antithyroid drugs for less than 3 months. For both TCR sequencing and RNA sequencing, RNA was extracted from PBMCs using TRIzol. The diagnosis of Graves' disease followed American Thyroid Association guidelines. Patients were recruited from an endocrinology department in Xi'an, China. Each patient gave around 9 milliliters of peripheral blood, collected in an EDTA anticoagulant tube. Ficoll Paque Plus density gradient separation was used to isolate PBMCs, and no further T cell sorting was performed. An Agilent 2100 Bioanalyzer and agarose gel were used to assess RNA quality, and a NanoDrop 2000 was used to measure RNA concentration. The data were also submitted as part of a second study, on T cells in Graves' hyperthyroidism and ophthalmopathy. The second study reports: Graves' hyperthyroidism was defined as stable when no progression to ophthalmopathy occurred over 18 months of follow-up. Hyperthyroidism patients were aged 18 to 65 years and newly diagnosed, with disease duration of less than 2 months. The study excluded patients with uncontrolled infections, other autoimmune diseases, pregnancy or lactation. Diagnoses were established on the basis of clinical symptoms, serum thyroxine and TRAb, thyroid ultrasound, and orbital computed tomography. For the first round of RT-PCR on the TCR CDR3, the HTBI primer set was used together with the Qiagen OneStep RT-PCR kit. Most expanded thyroid clonotypes (frequency above 0.001) were also found in blood, which suggests that blood repertoires may mirror thyroid immune responses. In cross-validation, a model built on a 13 V-J signature told ophthalmopathy apart from stable hyperthyroidism with roughly 87% sensitivity and roughly 82% specificity, and in testing the same model reached 80%/75%. In validation, the model predicted progression to ophthalmopathy a median of roughly 6.2 months before onset, with around 70% sensitivity and just under 75% specificity. To identify TCR V-J signatures that set the groups apart, the researchers used a discovery cohort of 90 to 100 patients, made up of fewer than 50 with Graves' ophthalmopathy and about 60 with stable Graves' hyperthyroidism. Prospective prediction of ophthalmopathy was tested in an independent validation cohort consisting of 18 hyperthyroidism patients and over 15 patients who later progressed to ophthalmopathy. For training and testing, the 100 or so patients in the discovery cohort were randomly divided in a 7:3 ratio. In addition, the study compared T-cell repertoires in thyroid tissue and in blood from six Graves' hyperthyroidism patients. After sampling, hyperthyroidism patients received methimazole starting at 30 mg daily, and ophthalmopathy patients received high-dose intravenous methylprednisolone. Libraries were constructed in a second round of multiplex PCR, after which size selection and purification were performed. Sequencing of the libraries was done on an Illumina HiSeq2000 using paired-end 100 bp reads. SOAPnuke was used to process the raw data, removing reads that contained adapters or uncalled bases, had a mean Phred below 15, or lacked an exact match to the constant primer or identifier. High-quality paired reads were merged with COPE v1.2.5, and unique nucleotide sequences were defined as clonotypes. MiTCR v1.1 was used to align the clonotypes against IMGT TRBV, TRBD and TRBJ reference segments. The analysis was restricted to V-J combinations with a frequency above 0.0001, which together covered just over 99% of the repertoires. A TCS score was defined as the ratio of F50 (clonal expansion) to E x V (chaos), with BLOSUM62-based TCRdist applied between CDR3 peptides within each V-J. Welch's t-statistics and random forest reduced 500 to 550 V-J features to under 15, which were used in a naive Bayes classifier (R e1071). No statistical method was used to set the sample size in advance, and investigators knew the group allocation. TCR Vbeta CDR3 sequencing of 130 to 150 peripheral blood samples (under 45 ophthalmopathy, under 80 hyperthyroidism and some 17 progressor patients) is reported in the paper.

The chain joins TRBV19 to TRBJ1-5, with 9 middle bases fitting TRBD1. This clonotype was obtained from a woman in her 50s with Graves disease. Donor details come from another sample of the same person, matched by shared clones. Sequencing used peripheral blood mononuclear cells (PBMCs), obtained at new diagnosis, from a patient treated with antithyroid drugs. The CDR3 has the sequence CASSITGGTGQPQHF. The DNA sequence reads TGTGCCAGTAGTATTACAGGGGGCACGGGGCAGCCCCAGCATTTT.